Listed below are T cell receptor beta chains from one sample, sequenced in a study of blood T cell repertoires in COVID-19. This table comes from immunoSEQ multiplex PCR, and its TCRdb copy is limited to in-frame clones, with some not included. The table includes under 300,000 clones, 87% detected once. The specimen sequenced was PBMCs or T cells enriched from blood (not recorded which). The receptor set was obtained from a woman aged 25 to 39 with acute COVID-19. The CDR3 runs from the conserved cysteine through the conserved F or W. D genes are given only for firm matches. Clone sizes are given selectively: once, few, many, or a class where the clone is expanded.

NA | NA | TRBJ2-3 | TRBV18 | CASSPARGVSDTQYF | TGTGCCAGCTCACCGGCCAGGGGTGTCTCAGATACGCAGTATTTT
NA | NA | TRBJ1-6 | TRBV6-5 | CASRGPGVGNSPLHF | TGTGCCAGCAGGGGACCAGGGGTTGGGAATTCACCCCTCCACTTT
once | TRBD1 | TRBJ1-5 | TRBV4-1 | CASSQDRATGDNQPQHF | TGCGCCAGCAGCCAAGATCGGGCGACAGGGGACAATCAGCCCCAGCATTTT
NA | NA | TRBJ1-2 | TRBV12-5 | CASGLMIRGGDGYTF | TGTGCTAGTGGTTTGATGATCCGGGGAGGAGATGGCTACACCTTC
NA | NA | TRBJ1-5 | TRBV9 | CASSVGASNQPQHF | TGTGCCAGCAGCGTAGGGGCCAGCAATCAGCCCCAGCATTTT
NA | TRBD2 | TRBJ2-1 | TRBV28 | CASSLSGLARASSYNEQFF | TGTGCCAGCAGTTTATCCGGACTAGCGCGAGCCTCCTCCTACAATGAGCAGTTCTTC
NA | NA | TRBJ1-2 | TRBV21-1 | CASSKSRGDREEDYGYTF | TGTGCCAGCAGCAAATCCCGCGGAGACAGGGAGGAAGACTATGGCTACACCTTC
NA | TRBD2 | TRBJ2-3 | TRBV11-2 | CASRWTSGSFGTDTQYF | TGTGCCAGCCGCTGGACTAGCGGGAGCTTCGGCACAGATACGCAGTATTTT
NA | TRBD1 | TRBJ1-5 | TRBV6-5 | CASSSGQGWNQPQHF | TGTGCCAGCAGTAGCGGACAGGGCTGGAATCAGCCCCAGCATTTT
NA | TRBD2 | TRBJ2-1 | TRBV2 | CASSSGTSGLLSSYNEQFF | TGTGCCAGCAGCTCCGGGACTAGCGGACTGCTGAGCTCCTACAATGAGCAGTTCTTC
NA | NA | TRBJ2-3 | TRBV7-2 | CASTSGWRGYTDTQYF | TGTGCCAGCACCTCGGGCTGGCGGGGATACACAGATACGCAGTATTTT
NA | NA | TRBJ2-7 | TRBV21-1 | CASSPTSGTYYEQYF | TGTGCCAGCAGCCCGACTAGCGGGACGTACTACGAGCAGTACTTC
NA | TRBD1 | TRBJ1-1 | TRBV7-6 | CASSLDRGSEAFF | TGTGCCAGCAGTTTGGACAGGGGGAGTGAAGCTTTCTTT
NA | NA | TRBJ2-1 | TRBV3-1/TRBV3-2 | CASSRSYNEQFF | TGTGCCAGCAGCCGGAGCTACAATGAGCAGTTCTTC
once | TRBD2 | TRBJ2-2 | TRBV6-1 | CASSVPGLAGGNTGELFF | TGTGCCAGCAGTGTCCCGGGACTAGCGGGGGGGAACACCGGGGAGCTGTTTTTT
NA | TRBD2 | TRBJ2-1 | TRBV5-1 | CASSLGLAENEQFF | TGCGCCAGCAGCTTAGGACTAGCGGAGAATGAGCAGTTCTTC
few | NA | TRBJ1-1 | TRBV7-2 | CASSLGRWSEAFF | TGTGCCAGCAGCTTAGGGCGATGGAGTGAAGCTTTCTTT
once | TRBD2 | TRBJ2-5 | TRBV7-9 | CASSFQRGAKETQYF | TGTGCCAGCAGCTTTCAGCGGGGGGCGAAAGAGACCCAGTACTTC
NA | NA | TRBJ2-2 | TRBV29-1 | CSLHSGRHTGELFF | TGCAGTCTGCACAGCGGACGACACACCGGGGAGCTGTTTTTT
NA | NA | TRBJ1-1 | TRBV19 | CATRERGGHLDAFF | TGTGCCACTCGTGAGAGGGGGGGACATTTGGATGCTTTCTTT
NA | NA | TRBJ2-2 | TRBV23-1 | CASSLPDGGETGELFF | TGCGCCAGCAGTCTCCCGGACGGGGGAGAAACCGGGGAGCTGTTTTTT
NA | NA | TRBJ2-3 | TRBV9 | CASSVSPSTDTQYF | TGTGCCAGCAGCGTTTCCCCTAGCACAGATACGCAGTATTTT
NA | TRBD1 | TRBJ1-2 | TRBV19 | CASSESTTGFNYGYTF | TGTGCCAGTAGCGAATCGACGACAGGGTTTAACTATGGCTACACCTTC
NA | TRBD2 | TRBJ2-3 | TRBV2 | CASSELLAASTDTQYF | TGTGCCAGCAGTGAACTACTAGCGGCTAGCACAGATACGCAGTATTTT
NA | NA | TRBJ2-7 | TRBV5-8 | CASSLDFHRGLSYEQYF | TGTGCCAGCAGCTTGGATTTTCATAGGGGACTCTCCTACGAGCAGTACTTC
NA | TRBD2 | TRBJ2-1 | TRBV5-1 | CASSTGTTDEQFF | TGCGCCAGCAGCACCGGGACTACCGATGAGCAGTTCTTC
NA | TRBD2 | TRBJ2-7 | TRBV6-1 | CASSEAGGSSPYEQYF | TGTGCCAGCAGTGAAGCGGGGGGGTCGTCCCCTTACGAGCAGTACTTC
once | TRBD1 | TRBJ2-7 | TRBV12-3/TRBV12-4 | CASSEGAAYEQYF | TGTGCCAGCTCCGAGGGGGCAGCCTACGAGCAGTACTTC
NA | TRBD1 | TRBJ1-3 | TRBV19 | CASTTQGQGSGNTIYF | TGTGCCAGTACAACCCAGGGACAGGGTTCTGGAAACACCATATATTTT
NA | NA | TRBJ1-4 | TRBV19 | CASKLYRDDEKLFF | TGTGCCAGTAAGCTATACAGGGACGATGAAAAACTGTTTTTT
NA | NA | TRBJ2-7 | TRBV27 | CASSLIPPQAFSGYEQYF | TGTGCCAGCAGTTTAATTCCCCCCCAGGCCTTTAGCGGCTACGAGCAGTACTTC
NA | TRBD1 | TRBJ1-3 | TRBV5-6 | CASSKTGVSGNTIYF | TGTGCCAGCAGCAAGACAGGGGTCTCTGGAAACACCATATATTTT
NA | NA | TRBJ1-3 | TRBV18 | CASSPENQIYRRTGNTIYF | TGTGCCAGCTCACCAGAAAACCAAATTTACAGGAGAACTGGAAACACCATATATTTT
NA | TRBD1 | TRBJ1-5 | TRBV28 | CASSLGGQGAGQPQHF | TGTGCCAGCAGTTTAGGGGGTCAGGGGGCAGGTCAGCCCCAGCATTTT
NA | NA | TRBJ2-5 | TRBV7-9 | CASSLLWRVETQYF | TGTGCCAGCAGCTTATTGTGGCGGGTGGAGACCCAGTACTTC
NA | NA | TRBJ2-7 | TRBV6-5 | CASSYSGSGPYEQYF | TGTGCCAGCAGTTACTCGGGTTCGGGTCCCTACGAGCAGTACTTC
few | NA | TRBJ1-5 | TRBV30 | CAWSVGRDGYQPQHF | TGTGCCTGGAGTGTAGGGAGGGATGGGTATCAGCCCCAGCATTTT
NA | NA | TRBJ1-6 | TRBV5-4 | CASSLDGAYNSPLHF | TGTGCCAGCAGCTTGGACGGAGCCTATAATTCACCCCTCCACTTT
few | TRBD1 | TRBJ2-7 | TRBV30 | CAWRMDRLYEQYF | TGTGCCTGGAGAATGGACAGGCTCTACGAGCAGTACTTC
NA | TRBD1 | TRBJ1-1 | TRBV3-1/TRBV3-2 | CASSQLGQGAHTEAFF | TGTGCCAGCAGCCAACTCGGACAGGGGGCGCACACTGAAGCTTTCTTT
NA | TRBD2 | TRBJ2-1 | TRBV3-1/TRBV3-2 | CASSQTAGTSGRNEQFF | TGTGCCAGCAGCCAAACGGCCGGGACTAGCGGGAGAAATGAGCAGTTCTTC
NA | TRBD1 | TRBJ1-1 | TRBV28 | CASSPIGQGITEAFF | TGTGCCAGCAGTCCTATTGGACAGGGGATCACTGAAGCTTTCTTT
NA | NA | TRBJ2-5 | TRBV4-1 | CASSQLGRGALVETQYF | TGCGCCAGCAGCCAACTGGGACGGGGGGCGCTTGTGGAGACCCAGTACTTC
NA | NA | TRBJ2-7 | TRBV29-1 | CSVVPGSYEQYF | TGCAGCGTTGTTCCGGGCTCCTACGAGCAGTACTTC
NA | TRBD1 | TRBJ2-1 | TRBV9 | CASSLRDRVWNEQFF | TGTGCCAGCAGTCTCCGGGACAGGGTGTGGAATGAGCAGTTCTTC
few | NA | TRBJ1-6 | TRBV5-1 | CASSLAGSPNSPLHF | TGCGCCAGCAGCTTGGCAGGATCCCCTAATTCACCCCTCCACTTT
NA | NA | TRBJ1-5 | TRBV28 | CASRSGFSNQPQHF | TGTGCCAGCAGATCAGGGTTTAGCAATCAGCCCCAGCATTTT
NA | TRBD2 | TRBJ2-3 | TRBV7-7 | CASSHTSGSRDTQYF | TGTGCTAGCAGCCATACTAGCGGGAGTAGGGATACGCAGTATTTT
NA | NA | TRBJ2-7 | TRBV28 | CASLGQLRGRPTYEQYF | TGTGCCAGCTTAGGACAGCTCCGGGGCCGACCCACATACGAGCAGTACTTC
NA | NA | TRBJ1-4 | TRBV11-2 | CASSRDTGRTNEKLFF | TGTGCCAGCAGCCGCGATACAGGGCGAACTAATGAAAAACTGTTTTTT
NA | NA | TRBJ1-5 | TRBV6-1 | CASSDSFKQPQHF | TGTGCCAGCAGTGACAGTTTCAAACAGCCCCAGCATTTT
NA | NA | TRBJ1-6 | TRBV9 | CASSPGDPNSPLHF | TGTGCCAGCAGCCCCGGAGACCCAAATTCACCCCTCCACTTT
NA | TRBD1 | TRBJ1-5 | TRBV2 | CASSEGTVFSNQPQHF | TGTGCCAGCAGTGAGGGGACAGTATTTAGCAATCAGCCCCAGCATTTT
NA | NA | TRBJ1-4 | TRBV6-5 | CASSPGHWGKLFF | TGTGCCAGCAGCCCCGGACATTGGGGAAAACTGTTTTTT
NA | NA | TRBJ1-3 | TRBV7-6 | CASSLGLVYTGNTIYF | TGTGCCAGCAGCTTAGGACTTGTGTACACTGGAAACACCATATATTTT
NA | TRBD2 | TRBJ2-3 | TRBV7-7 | CASSATSGGTDTQYF | TGTGCTAGCAGCGCCACTAGCGGGGGTACAGATACGCAGTATTTT
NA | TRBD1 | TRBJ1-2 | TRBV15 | CATSRDGTGANYGYTF | TGTGCCACCAGCAGAGATGGGACAGGGGCCAACTATGGCTACACCTTC
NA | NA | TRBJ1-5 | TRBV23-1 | CASSQFHEGRGQPQHF | TGCGCCAGCAGTCAATTTCACGAAGGCCGCGGTCAGCCCCAGCATTTT
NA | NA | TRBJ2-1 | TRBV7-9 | CASSYPRGNEQFF | TGTGCCAGCAGCTACCCTAGGGGGAATGAGCAGTTCTTC
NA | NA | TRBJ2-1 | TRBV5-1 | CASTLGWSSYNEQFF | TGCGCCAGCACCCTCGGGTGGAGCTCCTACAATGAGCAGTTCTTC